The entry below gives a single TCR beta chain sequence along with its context. The sample belongs to a study of control samples from healthy donors and cancer patients. Germline V gives CDR1 SGHTA, CDR2 FQGTGA. The CDR3 runs to 16 residues. Data came from immunoSEQ multiplex PCR; TCRdb stores just in-frame clones and leaves some out. The sample consists of tens of thousands of clones, approximately 89% of them appearing once. The chain uses TRBV7-3 and TRBJ2-5; D call uncertain. The sequencing sample was made of PBMCs. The receptor comes from a man between 60 and 75 years old with colorectal cancer. CDR3 sequence (DNA): TGTACCCACCGACGTACCTCCCCGGGTCGCCAAGAGACCCAGTACTTC. Translation gives CTHRRTSPGRQETQYF.